Each of the 30 T cell receptor beta chains below was sequenced from the same sample in a study of T cell responses to AZD1222 COVID-19 vaccine. Generated by immunoSEQ multiplex PCR, the TCRdb table keeps only in-frame clones and is missing some. The sample has 100,000 to 150,000 clones; over 75% are singletons. The specimen comprised peripheral blood, sampled 28 days after the second dose of the MenACWY control vaccine. These receptors all stem from an adult who received the MenACWY meningococcal vaccine as a control.

The chain joins TRBV19 to TRBJ2-7; D gene uncertain. The CDR3 spans 17 residues. The germline V gene encodes CDR1 LNHDA and CDR2 SQIVND (reference sequence). V lost 5 bases and J 1 base, leaving 21 bases between the germline ends. CDR3 nucleotide sequence: TGTGCCAGTAGTTGTCGGCACCAGGTTCTAGAGTCCTACGAGCAGTACTTC. Its protein is CASSCRHQVLESYEQYF.

This clone occurred once. The chain combines TRBV4-1 with TRBJ1-2; the D gene is possibly TRBD1 (5 bases). This CDR3 comprises 15 residues. CDR1 and CDR2 (germline): MGHRA, YSYEKL. Trimming shortened V by 0 bases and J by 4 bases, and 12 bases separated the two germline ends. The chain's CDR3 is CASSQELPGPYGYTF. The CDR3 DNA reads as TGCGCCAGCAGCCAAGAATTACCAGGGCCCTATGGCTACACCTTC.

The chain recombines TRBV11-2 with TRBJ1-6, with 7 bases lining up with TRBD1. CDR3 size: 15 residues. From germline, CDR1 is SGHAT and CDR2 FQNNGV. V gave up 1 base and J gave up 6 bases; unmatched junction bases: 3. The CDR3 spells CASSLVGQFNSPLHF. As DNA, the CDR3 is TGTGCCAGCAGCTTAGTGGGACAGTTTAATTCACCCCTCCACTTT.

On this clone: An end of the junction does not agree with germline; a read error may underlie this. V is TRBV10-3 and J is TRBJ1-2, with D unresolved. The CDR3 contains 13 residues. CDR1 and CDR2 (germline): ENHRY, SYGVKD. The CDR3 region has the DNA TGTGCCATCAGTGACAGAAATGACGGGAGCTGGGCCTTC. Its translation: CAISDRNDGSWAF.

The chain has TRBV7-2 and TRBJ2-7; D might be TRBD1 (6 bases). This CDR3 has 15 residues. The V gene lost 4 bases and the J gene lost 2 bases, with 15 bases spanning the gap. Germline CDR1 SGHTA, CDR2 FQGNSA. The CDR3 nucleotides are TGTGCCAGCAGCTCATCCGGGACATTCACCTACGAGCAGTACTTC. Translation gives CASSSSGTFTYEQYF.

The chain is built from TRBV28 and TRBJ1-1; D might be TRBD1 (5 bases). This CDR3 comprises 14 residues. The V end lost 8 bases, the J end lost 0 bases, and 13 bases lay between the germline ends. Germline assignment: CDR1 MDHEN and CDR2 SYDVKM. The CDR3 region is CASVWGRVNTEAFF. The CDR3 nucleotides read TGTGCCAGCGTGTGGGGGAGGGTGAACACTGAAGCTTTCTTT.

This clone was seen a few times. The V and J genes are TRBV6-5 and TRBJ1-1; unclear D gene. The V end lost 7 bases, the J end lost 0 bases, and 12 bases lay between the germline ends. The germline V gene has CDR1 MNHEY and CDR2 SVGAGI. This CDR3 is built from 14 residues. The CDR3, as DNA: TGTGCCAGCATGCAGCTAATCATGAACACTGAAGCTTTCTTT. Its translation is CASMQLIMNTEAFF.

The chain recombines TRBV9 with TRBJ2-2; 10 positions match TRBD2. Germline assignment: CDR1 SGDLS and CDR2 YYNGEE. The CDR3 runs 14 residues. V trimming: 3 bases; J trimming: 4 bases; junction bases outside the gene matches: 0. The CDR3 spells CASSASGSTGELFF. The CDR3 DNA reads TGTGCCAGCAGCGCTAGCGGGAGCACCGGGGAGCTGTTTTTT.

This chain connects TRBV6-5 to TRBJ1-2, with a possible D match to TRBD1 (5 bases). Germline lookup yields CDR1 MNHEY and CDR2 SVGAGI. The V and J ends lost 5 bases and 8 bases respectively, with 21 bases between them. The CDR3 runs to 15 residues. The CDR3: CASSTPGGPRTGYTF. CDR3 sequence (DNA): TGTGCCAGCAGTACCCCGGGGGGACCCAGAACCGGCTACACCTTC.

The rearrangement uses TRBV7-2 and TRBJ2-5, with 7 bases matching TRBD2. J was trimmed by 4 bases and V by 0 bases; bases with no gene match: 11. Germline values: CDR1 SGHTA, CDR2 FQGNSA. There are 17 residues in the CDR3. The CDR3 region is CASSLAPGPGGGETQYF. In DNA, the CDR3 is TGTGCCAGCAGCTTAGCCCCGGGACCCGGCGGGGGAGAGACCCAGTACTTC.

J is TRBJ1-5 and V is TRBV24-1; 8 nucleotides align to TRBD1. CDR1 and CDR2 (germline): KGHDR, SFDVKD. V lost 4 bases and J lost 0; bases outside the gene matches: 7. The CDR3 is 17 amino acids. The CDR3 is CATSDPRGPYSNQPQHF. The CDR3 nucleotides are TGTGCCACCAGTGACCCCAGGGGGCCATATAGCAATCAGCCCCAGCATTTT.

V usage is TRBV7-8 and J usage is TRBJ1-5; no clear D gene. The CDR3 has 13 amino acids. V lost 8 bases to trimming and J lost 3 bases, with 11 bases between them. Germline V gives CDR1 SGHVS, CDR2 FQNEAQ. CDR3 loop: CASAEAYNQPQHF. The CDR3 DNA sequence: TGTGCCAGCGCGGAGGCGTACAATCAGCCCCAGCATTTT.

The chain has TRBV3-1 (or the pseudogene TRBV3-2) and TRBJ1-3, with D uncertain. The CDR3 runs 13 residues. V lost 6 bases to trimming and J lost 4 bases, with 10 bases between them. Looked up from germline, CDR1 is LGHDT and CDR2 is YNNKEL (reference sequence). The CDR3 nucleotides are TGTGCCAGCAGTGCTTCGGGCGGAAACACCATATATTTT. Protein: CASSASGGNTIYF.

V usage is TRBV28 and J usage is TRBJ1-2; no reliable D call. Between the trimmed V and J ends, which lost 6 bases and 2 bases, there was a span of 7 bases. CDR3 size: 12 residues. The V gene's germline CDR1 is MDHEN and CDR2 SYDVKM. The DNA for the CDR3 is TGTGCCAGCAGCTCGACGAACTATGGCTACACCTTC. It translates to CASSSTNYGYTF.

V usage is TRBV6-1 and J usage is TRBJ2-7; 8 bases are a match to TRBD1. The germline V gene has CDR1 MNHNS and CDR2 SASEGT. This CDR3 region has 16 residues. Trimming removed 0 bases from V and 2 bases from J; junction bases left unmatched: 6. As DNA, the CDR3 is TGTGCCAGCAGTGAAGCTCGGACAGGGACGACCTACGAGCAGTACGTC. Translation gives CASSEARTGTTYEQYV.

This chain uses TRBV7-2 with TRBJ1-6, with 7 bases aligning to TRBD1. V lost 4 bases to trimming and J lost 9 bases; unmatched junction nucleotides: 3. Germline CDR1 reads SGHTA; CDR2 reads FQGNSA. CDR3 size: 13 residues. The CDR3 spells CASSSNRGSPLHF. For the CDR3, the DNA is TGTGCCAGCAGCTCCAACAGGGGTTCACCCCTCCACTTT.

The chain recombines TRBV9 with TRBJ1-1, with D hard to call. The CDR3 is made up of 14 amino acids. V was pared by 3 bases and J by 1 base, with 10 bases between. Looked up from germline, CDR1 is SGDLS and CDR2 is YYNGEE. CDR3 sequence reads: CASSGGWGNTEAFF. CDR3 coding DNA: TGTGCCAGCAGCGGGGGATGGGGGAACACTGAAGCTTTCTTT.

This clone was seen just once. The gene calls are TRBV27 and TRBJ1-4; no firm D call. The V end lost 6 bases, the J end lost 8 bases, and 25 bases lay between the germline ends. The CDR3 has 17 residues. Germline V CDR1 and CDR2: MNHEY, SMNVEV (reference sequence). CDR3: CASRVLSRVGLDEKLFF. The DNA for the CDR3 is TGTGCCAGCAGGGTCCTGAGTCGTGTAGGACTCGACGAAAAACTGTTTTTT.

The chain joins TRBV11-3 to TRBJ2-5; unclear D gene. Germline CDR1 reads SGHNT; CDR2 reads YENEEA. The CDR3 is 14 residues long. The ends were cut back, 0 bases at V and 4 bases at J, with 9 bases in the middle. CDR3 region: CASSLDRWSETQYF. The CDR3, as DNA: TGTGCCAGCAGCTTAGATCGATGGTCAGAGACCCAGTACTTC. The whole variable domain, filled in from reference TRBV11-3 and TRBJ2-5, reads EAGVVQSPRYKIIEKKQPVAFWCNPISGHNTLYWYLQNLGQGPELLIRYENEEAVDDSQLPKDRFSAERLKGVDSTLKIQPAELGDSAVYLCASSLDRWSETQYFGPGTRLLVL.

This chain connects TRBV9 to TRBJ2-2; 12 bases are shared with TRBD2. Germline trimming cut 6 bases from V and 8 bases from J; bases unmatched to any gene: 8. Germline CDR1 and CDR2: SGDLS and YYNGEE. CDR3 length equals 15 residues. DNA for the CDR3: TGTGCCAGCAACCGACTAGCGGGAGATATGGGGGAGCTGTTTTTT. This codes for CASNRLAGDMGELFF.

CDR3 loop: CASSLGRASTDTQYF. The CDR3 nucleotides are TGTGCCAGCAGCTTAGGAAGGGCTAGCACAGATACGCAGTATTTT. The J gene is TRBJ2-3, the V gene TRBV7-3; D is undetermined. Germline lookup yields CDR1 SGHTA and CDR2 FQGTGA. The V end lost 2 bases, the J end lost 0 bases, and 9 bases lay between the germline ends. This CDR3 is 15 amino acids long.

The V call is TRBV6-5, the J call TRBJ1-4; TRBD1 agrees at 9 bases. CDR1 is MNHEY and CDR2 is SVGAGI in the germline V gene. V shed 6 bases and J 4 bases; nucleotides not matched to a gene: 6. CDR3 length equals 15 residues. This CDR3 is CASRQPGQGNEKLFF. For the CDR3, the DNA is TGTGCCAGCAGGCAACCGGGACAGGGTAATGAAAAACTGTTTTTT.

The rearrangement joins TRBV5-1 to TRBJ2-6; D possibly uses TRBD1 or TRBD2 (5 bases each). V gave up 4 bases and J gave up 1 base, with 6 bases separating them. CDR1 is SGHRS, CDR2 YFSETQ, per germline. The CDR3 contains 14 residues. CDR3 region: CASSGGSGANVLTF. CDR3 sequence (DNA): TGCGCCAGCAGCGGGGGATCTGGGGCCAACGTCCTGACTTTC.

The chain uses TRBV19 and TRBJ1-5; D is unclear. The germline V and J ends were trimmed by 8 bases and 0 bases, with 5 bases remaining between them. CDR3 size: 12 residues. Germline CDR1 and CDR2: LNHDA and SQIVND (reference sequence). The CDR3 bases are TGTGCCAGTTCGTATAGCAATCAGCCCCAGCATTTT. Residues: CASSYSNQPQHF.

The rearrangement uses TRBV11-2 and TRBJ2-2, with TRBD1 matching 11 bases. Trimming cost V 4 bases and J 4 bases; bases outside gene matches: 5. Germline V gene data show CDR1 as SGHAT and CDR2 as FQNNGV. This CDR3 comprises 16 residues. Written as DNA, the CDR3 is TGTGCCAGCAGCTCCCCGGGACAGGGGGTCACCGGGGAGCTGTTTTTT. Protein product: CASSSPGQGVTGELFF.

This clone came up many times. This sequence joins TRBV7-9 and TRBJ2-2; D gene uncertain. In germline, CDR1 is SEHNR, CDR2 FQNEAQ (reference sequence). This CDR3 region has 13 residues. The germline V and J ends were trimmed by 5 bases and 2 bases, with 6 bases remaining between them. CDR3 residues: CASSPFNTGELFF. The CDR3 DNA is TGTGCCAGCAGCCCTTTCAACACCGGGGAGCTGTTTTTT.

The chain is built from TRBV18 and TRBJ2-7; D perhaps matches TRBD2 (5 bases). The CDR3 has 15 residues. V lost 2 bases and J lost 0, with 11 bases in between. The germline CDR1 and CDR2 sequences are KGHSH and LQKENI. The chain's CDR3 is CASSPSRVPSYEQYF. In nucleotides, the CDR3 is TGTGCCAGCTCACCATCGAGGGTTCCCTCCTACGAGCAGTACTTC.

This clone was seen just once. The V call is TRBV27, the J call TRBJ2-5, with D maybe TRBD1 (6 bases). Germline V gene lookup returns CDR1 MNHEY and CDR2 SMNVEV (reference sequence). The CDR3 has 13 amino acids. V shed 3 bases and J shed 4 bases, with 9 bases lying between them. The chain's CDR3 is CASSFRGPETQYF. Here the CDR3 DNA reads TGTGCCAGCAGTTTCAGGGGTCCAGAGACCCAGTACTTC.

The chain employs TRBV27 and TRBJ2-7; D is unclear. Per the germline V gene, CDR1 is MNHEY and CDR2 is SMNVEV (reference sequence). CDR3 length: 12 residues. V lost 11 bases to trimming and J lost 2 bases, with 13 bases between them. The CDR3 nucleotides are TGTGCCCAGCGAGGTAAACCCTACGAGCAGTACGTC. It translates to CAQRGKPYEQYV.

The J gene is TRBJ1-2, the V gene TRBV29-1; D is perhaps TRBD1 (5 bases). The CDR3 is 16 amino acids. V dropped 0 bases and J dropped 1 base, with 15 bases sitting between them. Per the germline V gene, CDR1 is SQVTM and CDR2 is ANQGSEA. CDR3: CSVEDGSGRGNYGYTF. CDR3 coding DNA: TGCAGCGTTGAAGATGGTTCAGGGAGGGGTAACTATGGCTACACCTTC.